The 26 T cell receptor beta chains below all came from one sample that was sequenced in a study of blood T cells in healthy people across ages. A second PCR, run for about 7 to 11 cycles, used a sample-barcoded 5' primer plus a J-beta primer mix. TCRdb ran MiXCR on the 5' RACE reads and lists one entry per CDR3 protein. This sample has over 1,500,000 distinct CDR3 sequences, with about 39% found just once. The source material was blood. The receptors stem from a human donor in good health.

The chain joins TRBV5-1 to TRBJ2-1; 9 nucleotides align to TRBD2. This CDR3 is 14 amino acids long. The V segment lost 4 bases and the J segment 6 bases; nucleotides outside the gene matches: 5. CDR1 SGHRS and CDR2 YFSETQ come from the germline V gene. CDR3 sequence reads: CASSTQRGANEQFF. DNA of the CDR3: TGCGCCAGCAGCACACAGCGGGGGGCCAATGAGCAGTTCTTC.

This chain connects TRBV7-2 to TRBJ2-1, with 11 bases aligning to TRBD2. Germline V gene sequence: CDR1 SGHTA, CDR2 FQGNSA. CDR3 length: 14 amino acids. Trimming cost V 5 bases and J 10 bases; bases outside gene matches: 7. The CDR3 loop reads CASSGGLAATEQFF. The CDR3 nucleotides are TGTGCCAGCAGCGGGGGACTAGCGGCCACCGAGCAGTTCTTC.

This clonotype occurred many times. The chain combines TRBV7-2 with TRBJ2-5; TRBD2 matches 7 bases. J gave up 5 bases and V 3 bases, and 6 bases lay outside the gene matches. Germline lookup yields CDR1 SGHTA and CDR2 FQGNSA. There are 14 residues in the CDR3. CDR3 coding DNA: TGTGCCAGCAGCTTGAGGGGAGGGGAGGAGACCCAGTACTTC. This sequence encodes CASSLRGGEETQYF.

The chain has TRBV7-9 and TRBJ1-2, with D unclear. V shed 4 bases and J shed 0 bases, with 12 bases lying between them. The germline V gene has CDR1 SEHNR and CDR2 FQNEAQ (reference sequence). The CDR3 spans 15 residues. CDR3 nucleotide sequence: TGTGCCAGCAGCTACCACGTAAGGGCTAACTATGGCTACACCTTC. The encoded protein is CASSYHVRANYGYTF.

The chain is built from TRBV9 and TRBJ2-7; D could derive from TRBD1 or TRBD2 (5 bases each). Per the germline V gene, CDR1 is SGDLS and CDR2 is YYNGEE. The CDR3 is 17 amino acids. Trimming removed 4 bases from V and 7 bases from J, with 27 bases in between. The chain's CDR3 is CASSHEGSGTNYNEQYF. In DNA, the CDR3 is TGTGCCAGCAGCCATGAAGGGTCAGGGACGAACTACAATGAGCAGTACTTC.

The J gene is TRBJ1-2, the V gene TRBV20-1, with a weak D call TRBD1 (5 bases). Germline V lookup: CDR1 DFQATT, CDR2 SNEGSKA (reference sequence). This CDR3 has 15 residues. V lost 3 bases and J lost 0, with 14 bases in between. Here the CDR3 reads CSASNPQAANYGYTF. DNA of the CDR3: TGCAGTGCTAGCAACCCACAGGCTGCTAACTATGGCTACACCTTC.

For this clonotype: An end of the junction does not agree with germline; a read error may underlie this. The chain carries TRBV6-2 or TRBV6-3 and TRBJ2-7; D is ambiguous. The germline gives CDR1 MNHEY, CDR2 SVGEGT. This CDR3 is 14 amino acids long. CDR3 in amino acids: CATSYDKLSYEQYF. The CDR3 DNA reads TGTGCCACCAGTTACGACAAGCTCTCCTACGAGCAGTACTTC.

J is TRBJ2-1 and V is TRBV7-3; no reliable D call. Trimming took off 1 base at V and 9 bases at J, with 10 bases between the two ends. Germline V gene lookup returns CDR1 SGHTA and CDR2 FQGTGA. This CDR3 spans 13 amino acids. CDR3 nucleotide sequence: TGTGCCAGCAGCTTAAGAATGCTCGCTGAGCAGTTCTTC. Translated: CASSLRMLAEQFF. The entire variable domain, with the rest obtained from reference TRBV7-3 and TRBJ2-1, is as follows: GAGVSQTPSNKVTEKGKYVELRCDPISGHTALYWYRQSLGQGPEFLIYFQGTGAADDSGLPNDRFFAVRPEGSVSTLKIQRTERGDSAVYLCASSLRMLAEQFFGPGTRLTVL.

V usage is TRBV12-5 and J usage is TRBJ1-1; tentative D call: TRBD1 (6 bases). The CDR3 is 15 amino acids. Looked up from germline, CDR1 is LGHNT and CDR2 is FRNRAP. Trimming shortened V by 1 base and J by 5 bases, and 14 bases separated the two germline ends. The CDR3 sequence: CASGLGDTQGTEAFF. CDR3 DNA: TGTGCTAGTGGTTTGGGGGACACCCAGGGTACTGAAGCTTTCTTT.

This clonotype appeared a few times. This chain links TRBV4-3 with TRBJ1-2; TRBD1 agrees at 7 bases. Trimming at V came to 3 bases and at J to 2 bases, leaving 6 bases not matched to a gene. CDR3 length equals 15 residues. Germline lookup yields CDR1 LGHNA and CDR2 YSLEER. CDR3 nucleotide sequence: TGCGCCAGCAGCCATGGCGGGACAGAGAACTATGGCTACACCTTC. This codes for CASSHGGTENYGYTF.

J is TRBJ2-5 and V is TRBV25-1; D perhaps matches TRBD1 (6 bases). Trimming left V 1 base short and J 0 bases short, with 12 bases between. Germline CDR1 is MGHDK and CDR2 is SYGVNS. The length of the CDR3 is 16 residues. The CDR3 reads CASSEWGTKYQETQYF. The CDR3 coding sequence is TGTGCCAGCAGTGAATGGGGGACAAAGTACCAAGAGACCCAGTACTTC.

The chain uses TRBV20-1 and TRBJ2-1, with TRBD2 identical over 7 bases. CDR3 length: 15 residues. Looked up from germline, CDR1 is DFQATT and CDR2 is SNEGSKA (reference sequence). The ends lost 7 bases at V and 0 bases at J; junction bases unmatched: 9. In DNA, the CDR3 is TGCAGTGGATCGCGGGGGATTAGCTCCTACAATGAGCAGTTCTTC. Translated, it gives CSGSRGISSYNEQFF.

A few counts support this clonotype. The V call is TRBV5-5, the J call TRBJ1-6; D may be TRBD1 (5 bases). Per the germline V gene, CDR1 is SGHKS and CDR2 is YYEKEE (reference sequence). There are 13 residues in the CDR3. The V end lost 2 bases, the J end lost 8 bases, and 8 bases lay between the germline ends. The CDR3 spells CASSLQEDSPLHF. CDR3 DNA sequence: TGTGCCAGCAGCTTACAGGAGGATTCACCCCTCCACTTT.

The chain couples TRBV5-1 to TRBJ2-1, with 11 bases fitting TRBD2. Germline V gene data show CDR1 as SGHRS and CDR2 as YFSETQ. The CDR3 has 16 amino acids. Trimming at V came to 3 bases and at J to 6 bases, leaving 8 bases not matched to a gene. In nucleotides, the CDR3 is TGCGCCAGCAGCTGGGCTAGCGGGGGGTACACCAATGAGCAGTTCTTC. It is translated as CASSWASGGYTNEQFF.

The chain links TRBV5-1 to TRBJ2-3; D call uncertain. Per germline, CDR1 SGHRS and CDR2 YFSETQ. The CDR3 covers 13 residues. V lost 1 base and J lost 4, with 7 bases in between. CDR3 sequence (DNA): TGCGCCAGCAGCTTGCATTCGGCAGATACGCAGTATTTT. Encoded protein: CASSLHSADTQYF.

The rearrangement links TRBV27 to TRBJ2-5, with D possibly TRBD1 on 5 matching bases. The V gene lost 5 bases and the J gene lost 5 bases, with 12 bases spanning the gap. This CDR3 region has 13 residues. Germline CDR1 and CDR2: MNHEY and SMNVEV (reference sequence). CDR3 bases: TGTGCCAGCAGTGTCAGGGTTCGGGAGACCCAGTACTTC. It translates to CASSVRVRETQYF.

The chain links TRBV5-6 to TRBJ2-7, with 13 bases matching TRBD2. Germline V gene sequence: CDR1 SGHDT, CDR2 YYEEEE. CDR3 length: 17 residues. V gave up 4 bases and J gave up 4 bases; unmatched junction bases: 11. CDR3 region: CASSPYLTSGGPYEQYF. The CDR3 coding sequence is TGTGCCAGCAGCCCGTATCTGACTAGCGGGGGGCCGTACGAGCAGTACTTC.

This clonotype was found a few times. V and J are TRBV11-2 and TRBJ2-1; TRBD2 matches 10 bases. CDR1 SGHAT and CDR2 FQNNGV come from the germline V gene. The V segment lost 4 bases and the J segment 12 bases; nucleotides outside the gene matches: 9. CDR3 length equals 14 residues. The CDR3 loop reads CASSSTSGVLWQFF. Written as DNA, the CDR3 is TGTGCCAGCAGCTCAACTAGCGGGGTATTGTGGCAGTTCTTC.

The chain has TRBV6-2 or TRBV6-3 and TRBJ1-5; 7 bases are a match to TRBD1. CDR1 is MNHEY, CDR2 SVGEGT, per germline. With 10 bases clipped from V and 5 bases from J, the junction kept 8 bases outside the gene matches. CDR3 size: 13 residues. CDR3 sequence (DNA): TGTGCCACCGACTCGACAGGGTATCAGCCCCAGCATTTT. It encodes CATDSTGYQPQHF.

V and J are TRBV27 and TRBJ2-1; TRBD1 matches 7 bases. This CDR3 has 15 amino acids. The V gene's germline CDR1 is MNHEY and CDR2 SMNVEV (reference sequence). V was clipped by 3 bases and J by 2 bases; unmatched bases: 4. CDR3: CASSFDRVAYNEQFF. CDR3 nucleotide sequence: TGTGCCAGCAGTTTCGACAGGGTAGCCTACAATGAGCAGTTCTTC.

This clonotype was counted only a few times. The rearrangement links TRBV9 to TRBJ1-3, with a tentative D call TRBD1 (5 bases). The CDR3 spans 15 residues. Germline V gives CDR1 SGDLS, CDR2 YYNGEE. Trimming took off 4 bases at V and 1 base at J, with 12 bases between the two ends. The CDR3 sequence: CASSSSGGSGNTIYF. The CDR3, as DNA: TGTGCCAGCAGCTCCTCCGGGGGGTCTGGAAACACCATATATTTT. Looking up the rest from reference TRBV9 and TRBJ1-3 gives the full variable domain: DSGVTQTPKHLITATGQRVTLRCSPRSGDLSVYWYQQSLDQGLQFLIQYYNGEERAKGNILERFSAQQFPDLHSELNLSSLELGDSALYFCASSSSGGSGNTIYFGEGSWLTVV.

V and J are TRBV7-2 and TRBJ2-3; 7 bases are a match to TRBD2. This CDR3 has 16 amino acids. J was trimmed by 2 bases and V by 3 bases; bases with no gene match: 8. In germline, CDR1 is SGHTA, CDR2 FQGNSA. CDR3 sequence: CASSLGDYQITDTQYF. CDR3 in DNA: TGTGCCAGCAGCTTGGGGGACTACCAAATCACAGATACGCAGTATTTT.

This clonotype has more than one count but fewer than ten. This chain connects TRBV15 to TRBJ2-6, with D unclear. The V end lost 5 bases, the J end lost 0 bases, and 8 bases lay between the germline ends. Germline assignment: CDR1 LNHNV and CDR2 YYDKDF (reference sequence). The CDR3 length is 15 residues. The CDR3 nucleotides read TGTGCCACCAGCCTTCGGATCTCTGGGGCCAACGTCCTGACTTTC. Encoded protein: CATSLRISGANVLTF.

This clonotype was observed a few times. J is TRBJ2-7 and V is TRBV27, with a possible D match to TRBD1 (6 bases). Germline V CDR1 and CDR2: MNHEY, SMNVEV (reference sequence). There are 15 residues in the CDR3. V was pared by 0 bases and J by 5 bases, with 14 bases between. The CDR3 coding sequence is TGTGCCAGCAGTTTATCAGGGGACACCCTTAACGAGCAGTACTTC. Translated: CASSLSGDTLNEQYF.

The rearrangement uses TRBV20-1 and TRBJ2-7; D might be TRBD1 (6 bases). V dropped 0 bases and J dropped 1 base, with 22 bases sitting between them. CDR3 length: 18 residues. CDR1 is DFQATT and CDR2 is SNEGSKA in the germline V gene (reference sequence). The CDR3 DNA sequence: TGCAGTGCTAGAGAGACAGGTGACCCCGGTGGGAAGTCCTACGAGCAGTACTTC. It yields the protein CSARETGDPGGKSYEQYF.

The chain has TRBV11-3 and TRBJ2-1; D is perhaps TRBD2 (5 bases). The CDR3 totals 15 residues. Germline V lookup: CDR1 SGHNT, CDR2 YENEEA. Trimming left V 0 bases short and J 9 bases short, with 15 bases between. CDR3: CASSLEGGWPIEQFF. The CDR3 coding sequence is TGTGCCAGCAGCTTAGAGGGCGGGTGGCCGATTGAGCAGTTCTTC.